This TCR beta chain was captured in a study of T-cell reconstitution after alpha-beta-depleted transplantation in children. The study, taken as a whole, reports: Hyperexpanded clones declined; after one year, newly produced T cells mostly supplied diversity.

With regard to this clonotype: Its antigen is currently unknown.

Researchers prepared the TCRbeta library using unique molecular identifiers, the study reports. TCRdb processed the PCR reads anew with MiXCR; each CDR3 protein has one entry. This table holds about 590,000 distinct CDR3 sequences, 10% to 15% found once. The TCR was taken from a male patient between 5 and 17 years old who had a stem cell transplant for acute myeloid leukemia, so the T cells may come from the graft donor. Sequences were derived from PBMCs, mostly from graft donor cells, sampled 360 days after TCRalphabeta/CD19-depleted stem cell transplant.

CDR3 amino acids: CSARDSSGRDEQFF. In DNA form, the CDR3 reads TGCAGTGCTAGAGATTCTAGCGGGAGGGATGAGCAGTTCTTC. The rearrangement links TRBV20-1 to TRBJ2-1; 12 nucleotides agree with TRBD2. Germline V gene sequence: CDR1 DFQATT, CDR2 SNEGSKA (reference sequence). This CDR3 spans 14 amino acids. J gave up 8 bases and V 0 bases, and 2 bases lay outside the gene matches.